The source of this T cell receptor (beta chain) is a study of control samples from healthy donors and cancer patients. Assay used: immunoSEQ multiplex PCR; TCRdb lists only in-frame clones, some missing. The sample has 180,000 or so clones, 91% seen once. V dropped 2 bases and J dropped 3; count of bases not matched to a gene: 3. Germline CDR1 LGHNA, CDR2 YSLEER. CDR3 length: 15 residues. This clonotype was sampled from a woman younger than 45 in good health. The sample was blood. The chain links TRBV4-3 to TRBJ1-1; the match to TRBD1 covers 10 bases. CDR3 region: CASSQRTGGYTEAFF. Written as DNA, the CDR3 is TGCGCCAGCAGCCAAAGGACAGGGGGGTACACTGAAGCTTTCTTT.